This T cell receptor beta chain was profiled in a study of T cells in Graves' hyperthyroidism and ophthalmopathy. TCR beta CDR3 regions were amplified from RNA transcripts. A first-round RT-PCR of the TCR CDR3 used the HTBI primer set. TCRdb passed the multiplex PCR reads through MiXCR, listing each CDR3 protein once. The data contain under 350,000 distinct CDR3 sequences, approximately 13% of them seen just once; the ten biggest clones take up around 32%. The CDR3 loop spans 13 amino acids. Trimming removed 3 bases at V and 6 bases at J, with 9 bases between. Germline V gene lookup returns CDR1 SGHTA and CDR2 FQGNSA. This clonotype was counted at least ten times.

This chain connects TRBV7-2 to TRBJ1-5; D gene unclear. Sequencing used blood. This clonotype was sampled from a middle-aged woman with Graves' ophthalmopathy. CDR3 nucleotides: TGTGCCAGCAGCTTCGACTCGAGTCAGCCCCAGCATTTT. Its translation is CASSFDSSQPQHF.